This T cell receptor (beta chain) derives from a study of T cell repertoires in cytomegalovirus infection. Study background: The public TCR beta signatures pointed to both CMV infection and matching HLA type.

Regarding the study as a whole: Ex vivo, HLA-C-restricted CMV-specific TCR beta clonotypes prevailed over the rest of the response.

The V gene end was trimmed by 5 bases and the J gene end by 5 bases; junction bases not matched to a gene: 10. This CDR3 has 16 amino acids. Germline V CDR1 and CDR2: SGHVS, FNYEAQ. TCRdb independently ran MiXCR on the reads; one entry per CDR3 protein. The data hold approximately 990,000 distinct CDR3 sequences, with approximately 31% observed a single time. Notes on this clonotype: Antigen unknown.

The chain links TRBV7-6 to TRBJ2-2; 8 bases line up with TRBD2. The sequence derives from a human donor in good health (CMV status not recorded). Some clones in this sample may be carry-over from other donors' samples. The sequencing used cultured CD8+ T cells from PBMCs, collected from culture after CMV antigen stimulation. For the CDR3, the DNA is TGTGCCAGCAGCCCCTCGCCGGGGGGGAAGACCGGGGAGCTGTTTTTT. It encodes CASSPSPGGKTGELFF.